These 9 T cell receptor beta chains share one sample of origin, sequenced in a study of cytomegalovirus exposure and HLA in healthy donors. The study ran its PCR with 60 Vbeta and 13 Jbeta primers. Clones were sequenced by immunoSEQ multiplex PCR, and TCRdb holds only the in-frame ones, with some missing. This sample has some 130,000 clones; roughly two thirds occur once, and the top ten carry 1% to 1.5%. The sample taken for sequencing was PBMCs. These receptors all come from a woman in her forties in good health and CMV-seronegative.

In regard to this clone: This sample includes further DNA sequences coding for the same CDR3. V gene TRBV27 combines with J gene TRBJ1-1, with 11 bases that match TRBD1. V gave up 4 bases and J gave up 4 bases; unmatched junction bases: 8. The CDR3 has 16 residues. Germline CDR1 reads MNHEY; CDR2 reads SMNVEV (reference sequence). This chain's CDR3 is CASSSDRGRKGTEAFF. In nucleotides, the CDR3 is TGTGCCAGCAGTTCGGACAGGGGGCGCAAGGGCACTGAAGCTTTCTTT.

The chain uses TRBV27 and TRBJ2-3; 15 nucleotides match TRBD2. CDR3 length: 20 residues. After removal of 0 bases from V and 1 base from J, the junction contained 8 bases not matched to a gene. Germline V lookup: CDR1 MNHEY, CDR2 SMNVEV (reference sequence). CDR3: CASSLSGGLAGGVGTDTQYF. The CDR3 DNA reads as TGTGCCAGCAGTTTATCGGGCGGACTAGCGGGGGGGGTAGGCACAGATACGCAGTATTTT.

The chain carries TRBV4-1 and TRBJ2-6, with D maybe TRBD2 (7 bases). The CDR3 covers 19 residues. The germline V gene has CDR1 MGHRA and CDR2 YSYEKL. V gave up 0 bases and J gave up 5 bases, with 20 bases separating them. CDR3 nucleotide sequence: TGCGCCAGCAGCCAAGAATCGGTAGGACGGGGGGCGAGGGCCAACGTCCTGACTTTC. Protein: CASSQESVGRGARANVLTF.

This rearrangement joins TRBV28 to TRBJ1-5; 7 nucleotides agree with TRBD1. The J segment lost 5 bases and the V segment lost 2 bases, leaving 3 bases of the junction unmatched. The CDR3 has 14 residues. From germline, CDR1 is MDHEN and CDR2 SYDVKM. CDR3 DNA sequence: TGTGCCAGCAGTTTAAGGCAGGGGGATCAGCCCCAGCATTTT. Its translation is CASSLRQGDQPQHF.

J is TRBJ2-3 and V is TRBV4-2, with D unresolved. The germline V and J ends were trimmed by 0 bases and 4 bases, with 14 bases remaining between them. Germline V gene data show CDR1 as LGHNA and CDR2 as YNFKEQ. The length of the CDR3 is 16 residues. For the CDR3, the DNA is TGTGCCAGCAGCCAAGATCTTAGCTCGGTGGCAGATACGCAGTATTTT. Translated: CASSQDLSSVADTQYF.

The gene calls are TRBV6-1 and TRBJ2-3; D is perhaps TRBD1 (5 bases). This CDR3 comprises 11 residues. The V and J ends lost 11 bases and 5 bases respectively, with 11 bases between them. Germline lookup yields CDR1 MNHNS and CDR2 SASEGT. CDR3 sequence reads: CAAPQGDTQYF. For the CDR3, the DNA is TGTGCCGCTCCCCAGGGAGATACGCAGTATTTT.

As DNA, the CDR3 is TGTGCCAGCAGTCCCTCGACAGGGGGCGCGGTCACAGATACGCAGTATTTT. Encoded protein: CASSPSTGGAVTDTQYF. This chain joins TRBV27 and TRBJ2-3; 10 nucleotides match TRBD1. Unmatched junction bases numbered 10, after V lost 5 bases and J lost 2 bases. The CDR3 extends over 17 amino acids. Germline CDR1 MNHEY, CDR2 SMNVEV (reference sequence).

The CDR3 coding sequence is TGCGCCAGCAGTCGTTGGAGTTCCGGAATGAACACTGAAGCTTTCTTT. This sequence encodes CASSRWSSGMNTEAFF. The chain uses TRBV5-1 and TRBJ1-1; D gene uncertain. With 5 bases removed from V and 0 bases from J, the gap between germline ends came to 17 bases. The CDR3 is 16 amino acids. The germline CDR1 and CDR2 sequences are SGHRS and YFSETQ.

The chain links TRBV2 to TRBJ2-3, with 7 bases matching TRBD2. The CDR3 is made up of 14 amino acids. CDR1 SNHLY and CDR2 FYNNEI come from the germline V gene. V trimming: 1 base; J trimming: 10 bases; junction bases outside the gene matches: 8. The CDR3 loop is CASSEEAGGVPQYF. Here the CDR3 DNA reads TGTGCCAGCAGTGAAGAGGCTGGGGGGGTCCCGCAGTATTTT.